One sample yielded the 19 T cell receptor beta chains listed below, sequenced in a study of shared clonotypes between healthy human individuals. Profiled with immunoSEQ multiplex PCR; TCRdb holds only in-frame clones, not every one. The data hold 85,000 to 100,000 clones, with approximately 70% observed a single time. Sequencing was performed on memory CD8+ T cells sorted from blood. As for subset: CD45RO+ cells pooled with CCR7-negative TemRA cells. These TCRs come from a man aged 30 to 45 in good health.

The chain combines TRBV6-5 with TRBJ2-7; D call uncertain. The CDR3 runs to 13 residues. The germline gives CDR1 MNHEY, CDR2 SVGAGI. The V end lost 2 bases, the J end lost 2 bases, and 7 bases lay between the germline ends. The DNA of the CDR3 is TGTGCCAGCAGTTACAAGGGCGCCTACGAGCAGTACTTC. It is translated as CASSYKGAYEQYF.

This chain uses TRBV29-1 with TRBJ2-7; tentative D call: TRBD1 (6 bases). The CDR3 runs to 11 residues. Trimming shortened V by 6 bases and J by 3 bases, and 9 bases separated the two germline ends. Germline V lookup: CDR1 SQVTM, CDR2 ANQGSEA. The CDR3 DNA is TGCAGCGTAGGACAGAACTACGAGCAGTACTTC. It translates to CSVGQNYEQYF.

V is TRBV2 and J is TRBJ2-2; the D gene could be TRBD1 or TRBD2 (5 bases each). From germline, CDR1 is SNHLY and CDR2 FYNNEI. With 7 bases removed from V and 1 base from J, the gap between germline ends came to 7 bases. This CDR3 has 13 amino acids. CDR3 loop: CASNGGNTGELFF. The CDR3 region has the DNA TGTGCCAGCAATGGGGGGAACACCGGGGAGCTGTTTTTT.

The chain joins TRBV10-1 to TRBJ2-1; D gene unclear. CDR1 WNHNN and CDR2 SYGVQD come from the germline V gene (reference sequence). The CDR3 has 13 amino acids. Trimming took 2 bases from V and 8 from J, leaving 10 bases between them. The CDR3 region is CASSEVQAHEQFF. CDR3 bases: TGCGCCAGCAGTGAGGTCCAGGCCCATGAGCAGTTCTTC.

V is TRBV28 and J is TRBJ2-7, with D perhaps matching TRBD2 (6 bases). Trimming took off 2 bases at V and 2 bases at J, with 13 bases between the two ends. The germline gives CDR1 MDHEN, CDR2 SYDVKM. The CDR3 covers 15 residues. CDR3 sequence: CASSLIDSGTYEQYF. The CDR3 nucleotides read TGTGCCAGCAGTTTAATCGATAGCGGTACCTACGAGCAGTACTTC.

The chain links TRBV28 to TRBJ1-2; D unresolved. CDR1 and CDR2 (germline): MDHEN, SYDVKM. With 3 bases removed from V and 6 bases from J, the gap between germline ends came to 5 bases. The CDR3 has 11 residues. The CDR3 bases are TGTGCCAGCAGTTTTGGGGATGGCTACACCTTC. Its translation: CASSFGDGYTF.

The V call is TRBV2, the J call TRBJ2-7, with D tentatively TRBD1 or TRBD2 (6 bases each). V was trimmed by 8 bases and J by 2 bases, leaving 7 bases between them. The CDR3 sequence is 11 residues long. Germline lookup yields CDR1 SNHLY and CDR2 FYNNEI. CDR3: CASGGPYEQYF. CDR3 sequence (DNA): TGTGCCAGCGGGGGGCCCTACGAGCAGTACTTC.

The chain recombines TRBV11-2 with TRBJ1-1; D gene uncertain. Germline CDR1 and CDR2: SGHAT and FQNNGV. The CDR3 totals 14 residues. The V and J ends lost 5 bases and 1 base respectively, with 11 bases between them. The CDR3 nucleotides are TGTGCCAGCAGCCGAGGACGGGCGAACACTGAAGCTTTCTTT. This codes for CASSRGRANTEAFF.

The rearrangement uses TRBV5-4 and TRBJ1-1; D gene uncertain. This CDR3 is 12 amino acids long. In germline, CDR1 is SGHNT, CDR2 YYREEE (reference sequence). Trimming stripped 2 bases from V and 7 bases from J, with 9 bases between. The CDR3 loop reads CASSFSGFEAFF. Here the CDR3 DNA reads TGTGCCAGCAGCTTCTCTGGGTTTGAAGCTTTCTTT.

This clone was recorded a few times. The rearrangement links TRBV28 to TRBJ2-7, with 7 bases identical to TRBD2. Germline V CDR1 and CDR2: MDHEN, SYDVKM. The trim removed 5 bases at V and 0 bases at J, leaving 10 bases unmatched. This CDR3 contains 16 residues. The CDR3 loop reads CASSQLAGEDSYEQYF. In DNA form, the CDR3 reads TGTGCCAGCAGTCAATTAGCGGGTGAAGACTCCTACGAGCAGTACTTC.

This CDR3 reads CASSQSARGGFYEQYF. CDR3 DNA: TGCGCCAGCAGCCAATCAGCGCGGGGGGGCTTCTACGAGCAGTACTTC. V gene TRBV4-3 combines with J gene TRBJ2-7; 9 nucleotides match TRBD2. The CDR3 contains 16 residues. Germline V gives CDR1 LGHNA, CDR2 YSLEER. V shed 2 bases and J 3 bases; nucleotides not matched to a gene: 8.

This chain uses TRBV5-1 with TRBJ2-1; TRBD2 matches 13 bases. CDR1 is SGHRS and CDR2 is YFSETQ in the germline V gene. V was pared by 3 bases and J by 5 bases, with 5 bases of the junction left unmatched. The CDR3 totals 16 residues. Here the CDR3 reads CASSSPGLAGNNEQFF. The CDR3 DNA reads TGCGCCAGCAGCTCCCCGGGACTAGCGGGGAACAATGAGCAGTTCTTC.

This chain joins TRBV28 and TRBJ2-7; the match to TRBD2 covers 9 bases. CDR3 length: 12 residues. The J segment lost 3 bases and the V segment lost 10 bases, leaving 4 bases of the junction unmatched. Germline CDR1 is MDHEN and CDR2 is SYDVKM. The CDR3 region is CATSGRSYEQYF. Written as DNA, the CDR3 is TGTGCCACAAGCGGGAGGAGCTACGAGCAGTACTTC.

This clone has more than one count but fewer than ten. V and J are TRBV19 and TRBJ2-3; TRBD2 might be the D (6 bases). The germline V gene has CDR1 LNHDA and CDR2 SQIVND (reference sequence). The CDR3 loop spans 16 amino acids. The germline V and J ends were trimmed by 4 bases and 2 bases, with 16 bases remaining between them. CDR3 residues: CASSTGTLSYTDTQYF. In nucleotides, the CDR3 is TGTGCCAGTAGTACGGGGACTCTTTCTTACACAGATACGCAGTATTTT.

V and J are TRBV6-4 and TRBJ2-1, with 9 nucleotides matching TRBD2. The CDR3 is 15 amino acids. Losses at the gene ends were 3 bases for V and 10 bases for J; bases not matched to a gene: 10. Germline loops: CDR1 MRHNA, CDR2 SNTAGT. CDR3 sequence reads: CASSEREGPEWEQFF. In DNA form, the CDR3 reads TGTGCCAGCAGTGAGCGGGAGGGCCCGGAGTGGGAGCAGTTCTTC.

The chain combines TRBV25-1 with TRBJ2-6; D not resolved. V lost 2 bases and J 1 base, leaving 6 bases between the germline ends. CDR1 and CDR2 (germline): MGHDK, SYGVNS. The length of the CDR3 is 15 residues. The CDR3 nucleotides read TGTGCCAGCAGTGAACCCCAATCTGGGGCCAACGTCCTGACTTTC. Translating gives CASSEPQSGANVLTF.

The V gene is TRBV28, the J gene TRBJ1-5; 10 nucleotides line up with TRBD1. This CDR3 is 14 amino acids long. The germline CDR1 and CDR2 sequences are MDHEN and SYDVKM. V lost 8 bases and J lost 1; bases outside the gene matches: 2. CDR3 nucleotides: TGTGCCAGCCGGGGACAGGGGAGCAATCAGCCCCAGCATTTT. This codes for CASRGQGSNQPQHF.

This rearrangement joins TRBV28 to TRBJ1-1; TRBD1 might be the D (5 bases). The CDR3 runs 14 residues. Germline V lookup: CDR1 MDHEN, CDR2 SYDVKM. V lost 7 bases to trimming and J lost 0 bases, with 12 bases between them. The DNA of the CDR3 is TGTGCCAGCATCACTGGGGCGTTGAACACTGAAGCTTTCTTT. It specifies CASITGALNTEAFF. Filled out from reference TRBV28 and TRBJ1-1, the complete variable domain reads DVKVTQSSRYLVKRTGEKVFLECVQDMDHENMFWYRQDPGLGLRLIYFSYDVKMKEKGDIPEGYSVSREKKERFSLILESASTNQTSMYLCASITGALNTEAFFGQGTRLTVV.

The rearrangement links TRBV28 to TRBJ2-7, with 11 bases matching TRBD2. Germline CDR1 and CDR2: MDHEN and SYDVKM. Trimming took 5 bases from V and 2 from J; bases not matched to a gene: 8. The CDR3 runs 16 residues. CDR3 sequence: CASSHFSGRDAYEQYF. The CDR3 DNA reads as TGTGCCAGCAGTCACTTTAGCGGGAGGGATGCCTACGAGCAGTACTTC.